The TCR beta chain described here comes from a study of blood T cell repertoires in COVID-19. Study in general: T cells, B-cell-depleted T cells, or PBMCs provided the cDNA or gDNA that served as material.

There are 13 residues in the CDR3. The V gene's germline CDR1 is SNHLY and CDR2 FYNNEI. Trimming took off 6 bases at V and 6 bases at J, with 12 bases between the two ends. As handled by the study authors: Estimated nucleated cell counts came from reference gene primer amplification. Profiling relied on immunoSEQ multiplex PCR, and the TCRdb table lists in-frame clones only, not all of them. V and J calls plus clone size are reproduced from that table; the DNA served to infer D and trimming. Here the sample spans 250,000 to 400,000 clones, 88% being singletons. This clonotype was sampled from a woman aged 30 to 39 with COVID-19, enrolled during active disease. Sequenced: peripheral blood. The chain is built from TRBV2 and TRBJ1-5; no clear D gene. The CDR3 here is CASRGSLAQPQHF. CDR3 bases: TGTGCCAGCAGGGGGTCACTAGCTCAGCCCCAGCATTTT.